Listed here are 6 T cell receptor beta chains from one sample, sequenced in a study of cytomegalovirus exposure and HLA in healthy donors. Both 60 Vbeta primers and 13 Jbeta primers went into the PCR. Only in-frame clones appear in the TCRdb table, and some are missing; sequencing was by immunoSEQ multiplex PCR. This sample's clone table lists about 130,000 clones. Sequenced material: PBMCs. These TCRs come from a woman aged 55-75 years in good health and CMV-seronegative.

CDR3 protein: CASSSDTSGTQYF. CDR3 DNA sequence: TGTGCCAGCAGCTCGGACACCTCTGGGACCCAGTACTTC. This chain links TRBV7-2 with TRBJ2-5; D possibly corresponds to TRBD1 (5 bases). Looked up from germline, CDR1 is SGHTA and CDR2 is FQGNSA. The CDR3 loop spans 13 amino acids. Trimming pared 4 bases from V and 7 bases from J, leaving 13 bases between. Using reference TRBV7-2 and TRBJ2-5 for the parts outside the CDR3, the full variable domain is GAGVSQSPSNKVTEKGKDVELRCDPISGHTALYWYRQSLGQGLEFLIYFQGNSAPDKSGLPSDRFSAERTGGSVSTLTIQRTQQEDSAVYLCASSSDTSGTQYFGPGTRLLVL.

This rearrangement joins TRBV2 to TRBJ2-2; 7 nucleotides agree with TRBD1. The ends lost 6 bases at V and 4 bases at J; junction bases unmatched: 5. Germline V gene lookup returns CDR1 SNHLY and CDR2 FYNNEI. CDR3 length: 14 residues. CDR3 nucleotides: TGTGCCAGCAGCGGGACAGCCATCACCGGGGAGCTGTTTTTT. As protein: CASSGTAITGELFF.

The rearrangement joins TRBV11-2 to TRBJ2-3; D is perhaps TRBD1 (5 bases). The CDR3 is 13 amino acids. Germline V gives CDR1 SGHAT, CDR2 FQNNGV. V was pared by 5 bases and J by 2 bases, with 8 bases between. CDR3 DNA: TGTGCCAGCAGCCGGACATACACAGATACGCAGTATTTT. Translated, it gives CASSRTYTDTQYF.

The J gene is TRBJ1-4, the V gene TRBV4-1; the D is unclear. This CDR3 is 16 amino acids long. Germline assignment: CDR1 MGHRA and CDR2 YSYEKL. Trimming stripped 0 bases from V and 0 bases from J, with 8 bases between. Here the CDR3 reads CASSQEVAATNEKLFF. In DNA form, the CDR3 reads TGCGCCAGCAGCCAAGAGGTGGCTGCAACTAATGAAAAACTGTTTTTT.

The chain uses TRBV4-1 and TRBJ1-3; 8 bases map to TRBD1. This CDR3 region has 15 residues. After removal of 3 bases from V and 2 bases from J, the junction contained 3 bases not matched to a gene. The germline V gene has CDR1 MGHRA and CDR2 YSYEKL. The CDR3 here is CASSHRRGPGNTIYF. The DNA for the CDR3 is TGCGCCAGCAGCCATCGCAGGGGGCCTGGAAACACCATATATTTT.

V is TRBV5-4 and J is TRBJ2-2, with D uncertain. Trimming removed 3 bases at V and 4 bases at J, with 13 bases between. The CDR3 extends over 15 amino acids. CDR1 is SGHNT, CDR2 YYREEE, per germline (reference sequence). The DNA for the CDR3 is TGTGCCAGCAGCTCAACCCGGTTGGTCACCGGGGAGCTGTTTTTT. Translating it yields CASSSTRLVTGELFF. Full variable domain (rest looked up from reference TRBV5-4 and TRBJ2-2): ETGVTQSPTHLIKTRGQQVTLRCSSQSGHNTVSWYQQALGQGPQFIFQYYREEENGRGNFPPRFSGLQFPNYSSELNVNALELDDSALYLCASSSTRLVTGELFFGEGSRLTVL.